These T cell receptor beta chains were read from a single sample in a study of CD8 T cells in ankylosing spondylitis. TCRdb itself ran the 5' RACE reads through MiXCR, one entry per CDR3 protein. This table has roughly 470,000 distinct CDR3 sequences, roughly a quarter appearing once. Sequencing was performed on blood, either unsorted or a sorted T cell fraction (not recorded which). Receptors originate from a male donor with ankylosing spondylitis. CDR3s include the opening cysteine and the closing phenylalanine or tryptophan. A D gene is named only where the DNA matches it firmly. Clone size, where shown, is once, few, many, or a class for clones that have expanded.

TRBV3-1	few	-	TRBJ2-2	TGTGCCAGCAGCCTCTCTCGGGCACCGAACACCGGGGAGCTGTTTTTT	CASSLSRAPNTGELFF
TRBV5-1	few	-	TRBJ1-1	TGCGCCAGCAGCTCGCAGGGTGGAAGTGAAGCTTTCTTT	CASSSQGGSEAFF
TRBV2	-	TRBD1	TRBJ1-1	TGTGCCAGCAGGGGTGACAGGGGTACTGAAGCTTTCTTT	CASRGDRGTEAFF
TRBV12-3/TRBV12-4	-	-	TRBJ1-2	TGTGCCAGCAGTCCAGGGAATTGGGGCTACACCTTC	CASSPGNWGYTF
TRBV24-1	many	-	TRBJ2-2	TGTGCCACCAGTGATTCGGTCCTAAACACCGGGGAGCTGTTTTTT	CATSDSVLNTGELFF
TRBV7-2	-	TRBD1	TRBJ2-3	TGTGCCAGCAGCAAGACAGGGGGCAGAGATACGCAGTATTTT	CASSKTGGRDTQYF
TRBV21-1	few	-	TRBJ2-7	TGTGCCAGCAGCATCCGGTTAGCGGGAAGCTGGAGGGAGCAGTACTTC	CASSIRLAGSWREQYF
TRBV7-2	-	-	TRBJ2-3	TGTGCCAGCAGCTATGACCCCACAGATACGCAGTATTTT	CASSYDPTDTQYF
TRBV11-2	-	TRBD1	TRBJ2-1	TGTGCCAGCAGCTTAGGTACAGGGGGCTCTAGAGGCTCCTACAATGAGCAGTTCTTC	CASSLGTGGSRGSYNEQFF
TRBV19	once	TRBD2	TRBJ2-1	TGTGCCAGTAGTCCCTGGACTAGCGGGAGCTATGAGCAGTTCTTC	CASSPWTSGSYEQFF
TRBV5-1	-	-	TRBJ1-2	TGCGCCAGCAGCTTGACCAGGGACCACTATGGCTACACCTTC	CASSLTRDHYGYTF